These T cell receptor beta chains were read from a single sample in a study of identical twins. TCRdb processed the 5' RACE reads anew with MiXCR; each CDR3 protein has one entry. The sample yields 690,000 or so distinct CDR3 sequences, roughly 6% seen once. The specimen sequenced was naive T cells sorted from blood. These receptors were obtained from a man between 18 and 35 years old in good health. Both conserved end residues are part of each CDR3. The D gene is left open where the match is weak. Clone sizes are given selectively: once, few, many, or a class where the clone is expanded.

d_call,j_call,clone_size,v_call,cdr3_aa,cdr3_nt
NA,TRBJ2-1,many,TRBV29-1,CSVEMRVTEQFF,TGCAGCGTTGAGATGAGGGTCACTGAGCAGTTCTTC
TRBD2,TRBJ2-3,NA,TRBV12-3/TRBV12-4,CASSLLAGWEDTQYF,TGTGCCAGCAGTCTTCTAGCGGGGTGGGAGGATACGCAGTATTTT
NA,TRBJ2-4,NA,TRBV5-1,CASSLMRGGGNKNIQYF,TGCGCCAGCAGCCTGATGCGGGGAGGGGGCAACAAAAACATTCAGTACTTC
TRBD1,TRBJ1-3,NA,TRBV15,CATSAGGSGNTIYF,TGTGCCACCAGCGCAGGGGGCTCTGGAAACACCATATATTTT
TRBD2,TRBJ2-1,many,TRBV5-1,CASSLAASGPYNEQFF,TGCGCCAGCAGCTTGGCGGCTAGCGGACCCTACAATGAGCAGTTCTTC
NA,TRBJ1-5,many,TRBV4-1,CASSPRPSNQPQHF,TGCGCCAGCAGCCCGCGACCAAGCAATCAGCCCCAGCATTTT
TRBD2,TRBJ2-1,many,TRBV5-1,CASRTSGRVNEQFF,TGCGCCAGCAGGACTAGCGGGAGGGTCAATGAGCAGTTCTTC
NA,TRBJ2-3,many,TRBV28,CASSYQTQYTDTQYF,TGTGCCAGCAGTTATCAGACTCAGTACACAGATACGCAGTATTTT
TRBD1,TRBJ1-2,many,TRBV9,CASSAGQASYGYTF,TGTGCCAGCAGCGCAGGACAGGCCAGCTATGGCTACACCTTC
NA,TRBJ2-3,many,TRBV24-1,CATSDLGQITQYF,TGTGCCACCAGTGACCTCGGACAGATCACGCAGTATTTT
NA,TRBJ1-2,many,TRBV20-1,CSANPPGFWGYTF,TGCAGTGCTAATCCCCCGGGCTTCTGGGGCTACACCTTC
NA,TRBJ1-5,many,TRBV4-1,CASSQVIDQPQHF,TGCGCCAGCAGCCAAGTCATCGATCAGCCCCAGCATTTT
TRBD1,TRBJ1-5,NA,TRBV19,CASRDRPQEQPQHF,TGTGCCAGTAGGGACAGGCCCCAGGAGCAGCCCCAGCATTTT
TRBD1,TRBJ1-5,NA,TRBV30,CAWGPGQGFQPQHF,TGTGCCTGGGGACCGGGACAGGGTTTTCAGCCCCAGCATTTT
NA,TRBJ2-7,many,TRBV5-1,CASSSGQLFYEQYF,TGCGCCAGCAGCTCTGGACAGCTTTTCTACGAGCAGTACTTC
NA,TRBJ2-1,few,TRBV3-1,CASSQARDPLNNEQFF,TGTGCCAGCAGCCAAGCGCGGGACCCTCTAAACAATGAGCAGTTCTTC
NA,TRBJ2-2,few,TRBV2,CASRTPGLRSGELFF,TGTGCCAGCAGGACACCGGGACTCCGATCCGGGGAGCTGTTTTTT
NA,TRBJ2-3,many,TRBV20-1,CSARVLDLMYF,TGCAGTGCTAGAGTGCTAGACTTGATGTATTTT
NA,TRBJ2-3,many,TRBV29-1,CTIYPGDHGTDTQYF,TGCACCATTTACCCCGGGGACCACGGCACAGATACGCAGTATTTT
TRBD1,TRBJ2-1,many,TRBV12-5,CASGLNLGQGVHEQFF,TGTGCTAGTGGTTTGAATCTGGGACAGGGCGTCCATGAGCAGTTCTTC
TRBD1,TRBJ1-1,many,TRBV4-1,CASSVTGLTEAFF,TGCGCCAGCAGCGTGACAGGGTTGACTGAAGCTTTCTTT
TRBD2,TRBJ2-1,many,TRBV18,CASSPVAGGPYNEQFF,TGTGCCAGCTCACCTGTAGCGGGAGGGCCCTACAATGAGCAGTTCTTC
NA,TRBJ1-5,many,TRBV12-3/TRBV12-4,CASSSSPPGYQPQHF,TGTGCCAGCAGTTCATCCCCGCCAGGGTATCAGCCCCAGCATTTT
TRBD1,TRBJ2-1,many,TRBV5-1,CASSLAGQGAYNEQFF,TGCGCCAGCAGCTTGGCCGGGCAGGGGGCCTACAATGAGCAGTTCTTC
TRBD1,TRBJ2-1,NA,TRBV6-5,CASSYTDRWGNEQFF,TGTGCCAGCAGTTACACGGACAGGTGGGGCAATGAGCAGTTCTTC
NA,TRBJ2-7,few,TRBV28,CASSRRTVSSYEQYF,TGTGCCAGCAGTAGAAGGACGGTGAGCTCCTACGAGCAGTACTTC
NA,TRBJ2-3,many,TRBV12-3/TRBV12-4,CASSPTGRGTDTQYF,TGTGCCAGCAGTCCTACCGGCAGGGGCACAGATACGCAGTATTTT
NA,TRBJ1-5,NA,TRBV20-1,CSAGGWGQPQHF,TGCAGTGCTGGGGGCTGGGGTCAGCCCCAGCATTTT
NA,TRBJ2-3,few,TRBV2,CASSASTRTDTQYF,TGTGCCAGCAGTGCGAGCACCCGCACAGATACGCAGTATTTT
NA,TRBJ2-1,many,TRBV15,CATSRASGSYNEQFF,TGTGCCACCAGCAGAGCCAGCGGTTCTTACAATGAGCAGTTCTTC
TRBD1,TRBJ2-1,many,TRBV6-2/TRBV6-3,CASRAAGTGYNEQFF,TGTGCCAGCAGAGCCGCCGGGACAGGGTACAATGAGCAGTTCTTC
TRBD1,TRBJ1-6,NA,TRBV4-1,CASSPLGQGSSPLHF,TGCGCCAGCAGCCCTTTAGGACAGGGAAGTTCACCCCTCCACTTT
NA,TRBJ1-1,many,TRBV19,CASSGPRTEAFF,TGTGCCAGTAGTGGGCCACGAACTGAAGCTTTCTTT
NA,TRBJ1-6,few,TRBV2,CASRPQYRVPLHF,TGTGCCAGCAGACCACAGTACAGGGTCCCCCTCCACTTT
NA,TRBJ2-1,few,TRBV11-2,CASSPVRGPGIAEQFF,TGTGCCAGCAGCCCCGTTCGAGGTCCGGGGATAGCTGAGCAGTTCTTC
TRBD1,TRBJ2-1,many,TRBV12-3/TRBV12-4,CATTPGQGLRTAGDNEQFF,TGTGCCACAACCCCGGGACAGGGGTTGAGGACGGCCGGGGACAATGAGCAGTTCTTC
TRBD1,TRBJ1-2,NA,TRBV6-5,CASSFYGTDYGYTF,TGTGCCAGCAGTTTCTACGGGACAGACTATGGCTACACCTTC
NA,TRBJ2-2,many,TRBV4-2,CASSQDLVLDTGELFF,TGTGCCAGCAGCCAAGATTTGGTACTTGACACCGGGGAGCTGTTTTTT
TRBD1,TRBJ1-5,many,TRBV6-1,CASSPQGGLQPQHF,TGTGCCAGCAGTCCCCAGGGGGGGCTGCAGCCCCAGCATTTT
NA,TRBJ2-3,few,TRBV18,CASSPLFRGGTDTQYF,TGTGCCAGCTCACCACTGTTTCGAGGGGGCACAGATACGCAGTATTTT
NA,TRBJ1-5,NA,TRBV27,CASSPQGGKGQPQHF,TGTGCCAGCAGTCCCCAAGGGGGAAAGGGTCAGCCCCAGCATTTT
NA,TRBJ2-4,few,TRBV2,CASQGSLAKNIQYF,TGTGCCAGCCAGGGGTCTCTAGCCAAAAACATTCAGTACTTC
NA,TRBJ2-1,many,TRBV27,CASSLLEGVENEQFF,TGTGCCAGCAGTTTACTGGAGGGAGTGGAAAATGAGCAGTTCTTC
TRBD1,TRBJ1-1,many,TRBV5-1,CASSLDRVRGGTEAFF,TGCGCCAGCAGCTTAGACAGGGTGCGTGGCGGGACTGAAGCTTTCTTT
NA,TRBJ1-2,many,TRBV29-1,CSVETRSYGYTF,TGCAGCGTTGAAACCAGGAGCTATGGCTACACCTTC
TRBD2,TRBJ2-4,few,TRBV2,CASSESLAGGLDIQYF,TGTGCCAGCAGTGAGAGTCTAGCGGGAGGGCTTGACATTCAGTACTTC
NA,TRBJ2-5,NA,TRBV7-3,CASSLGGGMGTQYF,TGTGCAAGCAGCTTAGGCGGGGGCATGGGGACCCAGTACTTC